Described below is a single T cell receptor (beta chain) sequence and its context. The antigen remains undetermined. This CDR3 is also generated by other DNA sequences in the sample. The PCR contained 60 Vbeta and 13 Jbeta primers. Libraries were prepared by immunoSEQ multiplex PCR; TCRdb keeps only in-frame clonotypes and omits some of them. The repertoire consists of 180,000 or so clones, with more than 75% occurring once and the leading ten covering 2.5%. This record comes from a study of cytomegalovirus exposure and HLA in healthy donors. Study-level points and caveats: According to an earlier analysis, most TCR beta V segments yielded productive rearrangements about 87% or about 30% of the time. V- and J-gene trimming of TCR beta was linked (in a later analysis) to a missense DCLRE1C variant. Presence/absence analyses assumed roughly uniform sequencing depth across donors.

The CDR3 sequence is 12 residues long. Trimming left V 8 bases short and J 5 bases short, with 11 bases between. CDR1 is MNHEY and CDR2 is SVGAGI in the germline V gene. The material sequenced was PBMCs. The receptor comes from a woman in her twenties or thirties in good health and CMV-seropositive. The chain has TRBV6-5 and TRBJ2-3; a weak D match, TRBD2 (5 bases). The CDR3 sequence is CASSRGRDTQYF. CDR3 in DNA: TGTGCCAGCTCCCGAGGGAGAGATACGCAGTATTTT.